This entry lists 3 T cell receptor beta chains sequenced from one sample in a study of shared clonotypes between healthy human individuals. This table comes from immunoSEQ multiplex PCR, and its TCRdb copy is limited to in-frame clones, with some not included. The table has a few hundred thousand clones, more than 75% seen once. Sequenced input: memory CD8+ T cells sorted from blood. The subset was: CD45RO+ cells pooled with CCR7-negative TemRA cells. The receptors were gathered from a man aged 18 to 35 in good health.

Regarding this clone: This sample includes further DNA sequences coding for the same CDR3. The chain links TRBV6-5 to TRBJ1-1; D perhaps matches TRBD1 (5 bases). Germline-derived CDR1 and CDR2 are MNHEY and SVGAGI. This CDR3 contains 13 residues. V lost 6 bases and J 5 bases, leaving 13 bases between the germline ends. The CDR3 DNA reads as TGTGCCAGCAGGAGGGGAGGGGATACTGAAGCTTTCTTT. Its translation is CASRRGGDTEAFF.

The rearrangement links TRBV12-5 to TRBJ1-4; D gene unclear. Trimming removed 6 bases from V and 7 bases from J, with 15 bases in between. Germline V gene data show CDR1 as LGHNT and CDR2 as FRNRAP. CDR3 length: 14 residues. Here the CDR3 reads CASGPPEWGEKLFF. The DNA of the CDR3 is TGTGCTAGTGGACCTCCTGAATGGGGTGAAAAACTGTTTTTT. Together with reference TRBV12-5 and TRBJ1-4, the CDR3 gives the full variable domain: DARVTQTPRHKVTEMGQEVTMRCQPILGHNTVFWYRQTMMQGLELLAYFRNRAPLDDSGMPKDRFSAEMPDATLATLKIQPSEPRDSAVYFCASGPPEWGEKLFFGSGTQLSVL.

This CDR3 reads CASSLGGSTEAFF. The CDR3 DNA sequence: TGCGCCAGCAGCTTGGGTGGGAGCACTGAAGCTTTCTTT. The chain is built from TRBV5-1 and TRBJ1-1; D is uncertain. The CDR3 totals 13 residues. V lost 0 bases, J lost 4 bases, and 7 bases lay in between. The germline CDR1 and CDR2 sequences are SGHRS and YFSETQ.